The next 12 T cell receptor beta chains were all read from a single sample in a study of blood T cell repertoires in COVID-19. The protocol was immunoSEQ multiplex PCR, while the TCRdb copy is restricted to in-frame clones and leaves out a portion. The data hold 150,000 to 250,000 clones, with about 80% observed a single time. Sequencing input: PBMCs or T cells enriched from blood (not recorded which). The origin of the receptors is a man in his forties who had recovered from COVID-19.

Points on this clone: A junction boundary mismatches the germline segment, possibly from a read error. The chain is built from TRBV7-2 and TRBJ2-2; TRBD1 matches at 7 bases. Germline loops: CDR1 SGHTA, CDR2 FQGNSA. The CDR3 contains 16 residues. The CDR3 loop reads CASTLNGQVNTGELFF. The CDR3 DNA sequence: TGTGCCAGCACCTTAAATGGACAGGTGAACACCGGGGAGCTGTTTTTT.

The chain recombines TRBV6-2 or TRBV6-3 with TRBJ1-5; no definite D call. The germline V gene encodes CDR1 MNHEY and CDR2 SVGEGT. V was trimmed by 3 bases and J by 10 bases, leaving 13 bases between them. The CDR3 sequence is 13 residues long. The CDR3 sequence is CASSYWPQQPQHF. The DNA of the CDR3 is TGTGCCAGCAGTTATTGGCCCCAACAACCCCAGCATTTT.

CDR3 loop: CASSQRGVGEQYF. In DNA, the CDR3 is TGTGCCAGCAGCCAAAGGGGTGTCGGCGAGCAGTACTTC. This chain uses TRBV4-2 with TRBJ2-7, with D perhaps TRBD1 (5 bases). There are 13 residues in the CDR3. V lost 2 bases to trimming and J lost 6 bases, with 11 bases between them. Germline V gene sequence: CDR1 LGHNA, CDR2 YNFKEQ.

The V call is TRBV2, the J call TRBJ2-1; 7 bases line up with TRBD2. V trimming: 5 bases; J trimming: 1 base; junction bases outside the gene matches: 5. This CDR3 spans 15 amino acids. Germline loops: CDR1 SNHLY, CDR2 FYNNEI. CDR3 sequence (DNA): TGTGCCAGCAGTCCGGAAGCGGGGTCCTACAATGAGCAGTTCTTC. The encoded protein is CASSPEAGSYNEQFF.

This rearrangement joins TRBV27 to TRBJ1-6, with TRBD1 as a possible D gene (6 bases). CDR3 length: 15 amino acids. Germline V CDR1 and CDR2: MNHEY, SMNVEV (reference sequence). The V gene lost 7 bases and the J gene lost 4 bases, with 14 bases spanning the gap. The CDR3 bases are TGTGCCAGCACTGCACAGGGTTCGTATAATTCACCCCTCCACTTT. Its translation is CASTAQGSYNSPLHF.

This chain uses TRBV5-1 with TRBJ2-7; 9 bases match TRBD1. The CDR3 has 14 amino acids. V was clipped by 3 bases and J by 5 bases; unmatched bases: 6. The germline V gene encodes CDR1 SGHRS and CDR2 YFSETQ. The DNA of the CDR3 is TGCGCCAGCAGCTCAAGCAGACAGGGGGACGAGCAGTACTTC. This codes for CASSSSRQGDEQYF.

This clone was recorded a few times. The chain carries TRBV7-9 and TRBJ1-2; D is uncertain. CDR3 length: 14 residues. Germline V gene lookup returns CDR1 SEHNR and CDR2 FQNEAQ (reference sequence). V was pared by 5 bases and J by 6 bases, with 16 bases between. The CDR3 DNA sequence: TGTGCCAGCAGCGCCACGAGGCAGCAAGATGGCTACACCTTC. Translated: CASSATRQQDGYTF.

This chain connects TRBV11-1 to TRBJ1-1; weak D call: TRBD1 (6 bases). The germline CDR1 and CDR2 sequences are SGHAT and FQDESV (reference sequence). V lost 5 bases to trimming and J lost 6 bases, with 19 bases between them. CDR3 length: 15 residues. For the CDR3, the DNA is TGTGCCAGCAGCCCCCGAAAGGGGGTTTGGGCTGAAGCTTTCTTT. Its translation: CASSPRKGVWAEAFF.

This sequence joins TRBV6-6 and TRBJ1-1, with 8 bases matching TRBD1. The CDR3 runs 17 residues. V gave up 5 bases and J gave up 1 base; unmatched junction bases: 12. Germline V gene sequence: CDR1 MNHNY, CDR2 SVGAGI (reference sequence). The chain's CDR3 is CASSRRTGWVGNTEAFF. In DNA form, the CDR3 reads TGTGCCAGCAGTCGACGGACAGGGTGGGTGGGGAACACTGAAGCTTTCTTT.

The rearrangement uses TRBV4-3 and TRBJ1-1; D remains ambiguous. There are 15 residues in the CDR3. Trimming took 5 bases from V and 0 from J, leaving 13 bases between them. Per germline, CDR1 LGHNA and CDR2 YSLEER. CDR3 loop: CASSARHSMNTEAFF. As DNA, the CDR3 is TGCGCCAGCAGCGCCCGACACTCAATGAACACTGAAGCTTTCTTT.

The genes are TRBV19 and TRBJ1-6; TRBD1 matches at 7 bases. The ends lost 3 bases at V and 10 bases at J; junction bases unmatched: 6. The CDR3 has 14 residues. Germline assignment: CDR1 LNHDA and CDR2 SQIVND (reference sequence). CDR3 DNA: TGTGCCAGTAGTATCCGACAGGGCGGGTCACCCCTCCACTTT. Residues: CASSIRQGGSPLHF.

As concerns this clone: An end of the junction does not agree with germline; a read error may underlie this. The CDR3 coding sequence is TGTGCCAGCAGTTTGACAGGCACTGAACCTTTCTTT. Translation gives CASSLTGTEPFF. J is TRBJ1-1 and V is TRBV27; TRBD1 is a possible D gene (6 bases). The CDR3 has 12 amino acids. CDR1 is MNHEY and CDR2 is SMNVEV in the germline V gene (reference sequence).